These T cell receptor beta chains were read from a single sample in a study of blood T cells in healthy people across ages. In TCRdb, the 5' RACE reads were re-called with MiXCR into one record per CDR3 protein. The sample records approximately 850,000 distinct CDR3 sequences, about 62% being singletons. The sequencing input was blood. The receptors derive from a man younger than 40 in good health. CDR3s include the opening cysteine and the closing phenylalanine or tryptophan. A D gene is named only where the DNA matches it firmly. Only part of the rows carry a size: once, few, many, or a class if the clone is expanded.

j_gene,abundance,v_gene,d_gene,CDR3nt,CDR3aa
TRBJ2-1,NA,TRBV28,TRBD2,TGTGCCAGCAGTTTATTAGAGCGGGAGGCATACAATGAGCAGTTCTTC,CASSLLEREAYNEQFF
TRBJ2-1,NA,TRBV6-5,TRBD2,TGTGCCAGCAGACTCCGGACTAGCGGCCTATACAATGAGCAGTTCTTC,CASRLRTSGLYNEQFF
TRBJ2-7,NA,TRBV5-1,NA,TGCGCCAGCAGCACCAGGACAGACTCCGGCCGGGAGCAGTACTTC,CASSTRTDSGREQYF
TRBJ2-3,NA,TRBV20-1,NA,TGCGGTGCTAGAGATCATAAAGATACGCAGTATTTT,CGARDHKDTQYF
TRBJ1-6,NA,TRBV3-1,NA,TGTGCCAGCAGCCATGGTGGGTCACCCCTCCACTTT,CASSHGGSPLHF
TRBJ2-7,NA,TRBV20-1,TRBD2,TGCAGTGCTGGCCGGGGGGACTCGGCCTACGAGCAGTACTTC,CSAGRGDSAYEQYF
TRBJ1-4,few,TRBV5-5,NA,TGTGCCAGCAACCACCGGGAGGGTGAAAAACTGTTTTTT,CASNHREGEKLFF
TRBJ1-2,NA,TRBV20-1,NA,TGCAGTGCCCCTCGTGGGGTCCACGGCTACACCTTC,CSAPRGVHGYTF
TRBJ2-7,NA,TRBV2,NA,TGTGCCAGCAGTGAGGGTAGGGTTGGCTACGAGCAGTACTTC,CASSEGRVGYEQYF
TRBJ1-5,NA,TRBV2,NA,TGTGCCAGCAGTGGGGAGCCTTATCAGCCCCAGCATTTT,CASSGEPYQPQHF
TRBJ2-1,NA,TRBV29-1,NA,TGCAGCGTTGATCGGTCCCAATCCGAGCAGTTCTTC,CSVDRSQSEQFF
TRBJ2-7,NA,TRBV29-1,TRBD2,TGCAGCGTTGAAATTAGCGGGAGGGAGTCCTACGAGCAGTACTTC,CSVEISGRESYEQYF
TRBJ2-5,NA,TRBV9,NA,TGTGCCAGCAGCGTAAATGGGGGTGACAGAGAAGAGACCCAGTACTTC,CASSVNGGDREETQYF
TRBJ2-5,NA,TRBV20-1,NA,TGCAGTGCTGGGGGGAACAGGGCCGGTTCGGAGACCCAGTACTTC,CSAGGNRAGSETQYF
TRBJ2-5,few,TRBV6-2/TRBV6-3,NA,TGTGCCAGCAGTCGCCTCGACAGGCACCAAGAGACCCAGTACTTC,CASSRLDRHQETQYF
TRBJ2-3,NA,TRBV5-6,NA,TGTGCCAGCAGTTGGCGGACAGACCAAAGAGATACGCAGTATTTT,CASSWRTDQRDTQYF
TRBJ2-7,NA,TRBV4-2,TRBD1,TGTGTCAGCAGCCAAGCCCTAGGACAGGGTTTCGAGCAGTACTTC,CVSSQALGQGFEQYF